This T cell receptor beta chain was recovered during a study of glioma-infiltrating T cells after dendritic cell vaccination. Study-level information: Treatment, given 2003 to 2012, was autologous tumor lysate-pulsed dendritic cell vaccination.

The time point was: after dendritic cell vaccination, including at tumor progression/relapse. Clones were sequenced by immunoSEQ multiplex PCR, and TCRdb holds only the in-frame ones, with some missing. The sample has 90,000 to 110,000 clones, nearly 90% seen once. The sequence was collected from a human donor with glioblastoma. The specimen comprised blood, sampled after dendritic cell vaccination.

The CDR3 coding sequence is TGTGCCTGGAATAACGGACTCGGCTATGGCTACACCTTC. This gives the protein CAWNNGLGYGYTF. The chain is built from TRBV30 and TRBJ1-2; D gene uncertain. CDR3 length: 13 residues. Trimming stripped 4 bases from V and 4 bases from J, with 13 bases between. CDR1 GTSNPN and CDR2 SVGIG come from the germline V gene (reference sequence).